This TCR beta chain came from a study of CD8+ T cells in alopecia areata. The authors extracted RNA and reverse transcribed it into cDNA as the sequencing template. Assay used: immunoSEQ multiplex PCR; TCRdb lists only in-frame clones, some missing. Of about 160,000 clones listed, 50% to 70% are singletons. Germline V lookup: CDR1 KGHSH, CDR2 LQKENI. The CDR3 runs 13 residues. V lost 3 bases and J 4 bases, leaving 7 bases between the germline ends. This sample's treatment: oral pan-JAK inhibitor, 5-10 mg twice daily. The receptor's source is a human donor with alopecia areata. Sample: CD4+ T cells sorted from blood, taken at week 4, from a patient treated with tofacitinib. This chain uses TRBV18 with TRBJ1-5; no clear D gene. The CDR3: CASSPQVNQPQHF. CDR3 DNA: TGTGCCAGCTCACCTCAAGTGAATCAGCCCCAGCATTTT.